The 26 T cell receptor beta chains below come from one sample, sequenced in a study of blood T cells in healthy people across ages (dated by TCRdb to between 2014 and 2016). The library was made by 5' RACE. The data were produced on an Illumina HiSeq 2500. A second PCR of roughly 6 to 11 cycles was run with a J-beta primer mix and a sample-barcoded 5' primer. TCRdb applied fastp at Q25 and MiXCR to the public reads, then kept only in-frame beta chains. When rows share a CDR3 protein, they turn into one entry using the most common DNA and genes. The sample table records hundreds of thousands of distinct CDR3 sequences; roughly 25% of these occur just once. The biggest ten clones account for 9.4% of the sample. In addition, the sample was reused for a study of T cells of mothers and their children.

The specimen was blood. These receptors all come from a boy aged 5-17 years in good health.

The chain couples TRBV12-3 or TRBV12-4 to TRBJ2-1; D not resolved. The CDR3 length is 12 residues. The V gene lost 7 bases and the J gene lost 6 bases, with 10 bases spanning the gap. The CDR3 bases are TGTGCCAGCAATACTGTACGCAATGAGCAGTTCTTC. This sequence encodes CASNTVRNEQFF.

This chain links TRBV7-3 with TRBJ2-2, with D hard to call. Looked up from germline, CDR1 is SGHTA and CDR2 is FQGTGA. The V end was cut by 1 base, the J end by 6 bases, with 6 bases between. This CDR3 contains 13 residues. CDR3 DNA: TGTGCCAGCAGCTTAAATGACGCCGGGGAGCTGTTTTTT. It is translated as CASSLNDAGELFF.

A note on this clonotype: One end of the junction is discordant with germline, which a read error may explain. V usage is TRBV12-3 or TRBV12-4 and J usage is TRBJ2-5, with D possibly matching TRBD1 (6 bases). The CDR3 covers 11 residues. The CDR3, as DNA: TGTGCCAGCAGTTTAAGGGACAACGAGTTCTTC. This gives the protein CASSLRDNEFF.

This clonotype has a handful of counts. The gene calls are TRBV12-3 or TRBV12-4 and TRBJ1-2, with 8 nucleotides matching TRBD1. V lost 9 bases, J lost 3 bases, and 9 bases stayed unmatched. The CDR3 covers 14 residues. The CDR3 region is CARPRTGRDYGYTF. The CDR3 nucleotides are TGTGCCAGGCCCCGGACAGGGCGGGACTATGGCTACACCTTC.

The chain combines TRBV20-1 with TRBJ1-1; D not certain. Trimming removed 2 bases at V and 4 bases at J, with 14 bases between. This CDR3 is built from 14 residues. Germline V gene sequence: CDR1 DFQATT, CDR2 SNEGSKA (reference sequence). CDR3 sequence reads: CSARPRRVGTEAFF. The CDR3 nucleotides are TGCAGTGCTAGACCCAGAAGGGTGGGCACTGAAGCTTTCTTT.

The chain combines TRBV15 with TRBJ2-5, with D possibly being TRBD1 (6 bases). The J call may be wrong; the DNA end is better matched by TRBJ2-1. Germline V lookup: CDR1 LNHNV, CDR2 YYDKDF (reference sequence). The CDR3 totals 17 residues. The CDR3 DNA sequence: TGTGCCACCAGCAGAGATGGCGGAGGACAGCTCTACAATGAGCAGTTCTTC. This translates into CATSRDGGGQLYNEQFF.

This chain connects TRBV14 to TRBJ2-1; 8 bases agree with TRBD2. The germline gives CDR1 SGHDN, CDR2 FVKESK. Trimming took 0 bases from V and 5 from J; bases not matched to a gene: 3. CDR3 size: 15 residues. The CDR3 DNA reads TGTGCCAGCAGCCAAGAAACTAGCGGCCACAATGAGCAGTTCTTC. The encoded protein is CASSQETSGHNEQFF.

This clonotype came up a few times. The chain uses TRBV29-1 and TRBJ1-1; no reliable D call. The V end lost 1 base, the J end lost 9 bases, and 6 bases lay between the germline ends. Looked up from germline, CDR1 is SQVTM and CDR2 is ANQGSEA. CDR3 size: 10 residues. Here the CDR3 reads CSVEGRQAFF. CDR3 nucleotides: TGCAGCGTTGAAGGGCGACAAGCTTTCTTT.

This clonotype was observed a handful of times. The V and J genes are TRBV4-1 and TRBJ2-5; maybe TRBD2 (6 bases). The DNA end is more similar to TRBJ2-7, so the J call may be wrong. CDR1 is MGHRA and CDR2 is YSYEKL in the germline V gene. The CDR3 is 15 amino acids. This CDR3 reads CASSLGQWGEDEQYF. The CDR3 coding sequence is TGCGCCAGCAGCCTCGGCCAGTGGGGGGAAGACGAGCAGTACTTC.

This clonotype was seen more than once but under ten times. This chain links TRBV3-1 with TRBJ2-1, with TRBD1 matching over 9 bases. Germline V gene lookup returns CDR1 LGHDT and CDR2 YNNKEL (reference sequence). V shed 6 bases, J shed 6 bases, and the junction held 15 bases outside the gene matches. The CDR3 loop spans 17 amino acids. CDR3: CASSGSHRDRVFNEQFF. CDR3 bases: TGTGCCAGCAGTGGCAGCCACCGGGACAGGGTATTCAATGAGCAGTTCTTC.

This clonotype was counted between two and nine times. The V gene is TRBV27, the J gene TRBJ2-5; D gene unclear. The DNA end lines up better with TRBJ2-7; the J call may be wrong. Per germline, CDR1 MNHEY and CDR2 SMNVEV (reference sequence). The CDR3 consists of 14 residues. DNA for the CDR3: TGTGCCAGCAGTTTAGGCCCGTGGGTCTACGAGCAGTACTTC. Translating gives CASSLGPWVYEQYF.

This clonotype was recorded a few times. This chain uses TRBV7-3 with TRBJ2-2; D ambiguous. Germline V lookup: CDR1 SGHTA, CDR2 FQGTGA. Trimming stripped 5 bases from V and 6 bases from J, with 13 bases between. The CDR3 has 14 residues. The CDR3: CASSPDLFPGELFF. CDR3 in DNA: TGTGCCAGCAGCCCTGACTTGTTTCCCGGGGAGCTGTTTTTT.

The gene calls are TRBV11-2 and TRBJ2-1; 13 bases agree with TRBD2. The V gene end was trimmed by 5 bases and the J gene end by 7 bases; junction bases not matched to a gene: 8. This CDR3 has 16 residues. From germline, CDR1 is SGHAT and CDR2 FQNNGV. CDR3 region: CASSQKTSGGTNEQFF. In DNA, the CDR3 is TGTGCCAGCAGCCAGAAGACTAGCGGGGGGACGAATGAGCAGTTCTTC.

This clonotype was recorded a few times. V usage is TRBV7-9 and J usage is TRBJ1-1, with no clear D. The CDR3 is 11 residues long. Germline-derived CDR1 and CDR2 are SEHNR and FQNEAQ (reference sequence). V shed 8 bases and J shed 0 bases, with 4 bases lying between them. CDR3 DNA sequence: TGTGCCAGCGCACTGAACACTGAAGCTTTCTTT. Encoded protein: CASALNTEAFF. Filled out from reference TRBV7-9 and TRBJ1-1, the complete variable domain reads DTGVSQNPRHKITKRGQNVTFRCDPISEHNRLYWYRQTLGQGPEFLTYFQNEAQLEKSRLLSDRFSAERPKGSFSTLEIQRTEQGDSAMYLCASALNTEAFFGQGTRLTVV.

In this sample, this clonotype turned up a few times. The chain links TRBV29-1 to TRBJ2-1; 14 bases match TRBD2. The germline CDR1 and CDR2 sequences are SQVTM and ANQGSEA. This CDR3 is 17 amino acids long. Losses at the gene ends were 3 bases for V and 8 bases for J; bases not matched to a gene: 12. The CDR3 spells CSVEGLAGAFVIDEQFF. The DNA of the CDR3 is TGCAGCGTTGAGGGACTAGCGGGAGCATTCGTCATCGATGAGCAGTTCTTC.

This clonotype was found many times. V and J are TRBV6-1 and TRBJ2-7; D uncertain. V lost 5 bases to trimming and J lost 4 bases, with 6 bases between them. The CDR3 spans 11 residues. CDR1 and CDR2 (germline): MNHNS, SASEGT. The CDR3 is CASSSFYEQYF. The CDR3 nucleotides read TGTGCCAGCAGTAGCTTTTACGAGCAGTACTTC.

The chain recombines TRBV9 with TRBJ1-2; D is perhaps TRBD1 (6 bases). Per the germline V gene, CDR1 is SGDLS and CDR2 is YYNGEE. The CDR3 totals 18 residues. V was trimmed by 0 bases and J by 0 bases, leaving 18 bases between them. The CDR3 bases are TGTGCCAGCAGCGTAGACCTGGGGGCAAATAGAGCTAACTATGGCTACACCTTC. Its translation: CASSVDLGANRANYGYTF.

As DNA, the CDR3 is TGTGCCACCAGCAGAGATCTCATTAGTAAAGAGACCCAGTACTTC. Amino acids: CATSRDLISKETQYF. The rearrangement links TRBV15 to TRBJ2-5; D ambiguous. The CDR3 is made up of 15 amino acids. Trimming cost V 0 bases and J 3 bases, with 11 bases left between them. Germline V lookup: CDR1 LNHNV, CDR2 YYDKDF (reference sequence).

This clonotype was seen a handful of times. The chain employs TRBV20-1 and TRBJ2-3; the D is unclear. The germline V gene encodes CDR1 DFQATT and CDR2 SNEGSKA (reference sequence). V was cut by 0 bases and J by 3 bases, with 7 bases left in between. CDR3 length equals 13 residues. The CDR3 sequence is CSAREPDTDTQYF. The CDR3 DNA follows: TGCAGTGCTAGAGAACCGGATACAGATACGCAGTATTTT.

The rearrangement joins TRBV6-1 to TRBJ1-3; the D is unclear. The germline CDR1 and CDR2 sequences are MNHNS and SASEGT. Trimming took 1 base from V and 2 from J, leaving 6 bases between them. The CDR3 is 14 amino acids. CDR3 in DNA: TGTGCCAGCAGTGAAGAGAGGGCTGGAAACACCATATATTTT. Translated: CASSEERAGNTIYF.

This clonotype was seen only a few times. The chain couples TRBV2 to TRBJ2-1; 8 bases fit TRBD2. The CDR3 loop spans 15 amino acids. Looked up from germline, CDR1 is SNHLY and CDR2 is FYNNEI. Losses at the gene ends were 7 bases for V and 4 bases for J; bases not matched to a gene: 9. The CDR3 here is CASTQGTSGYNEQFF. The CDR3 DNA follows: TGTGCCAGCACCCAAGGAACTAGCGGATACAATGAGCAGTTCTTC. Based on the CDR3 plus reference TRBV2 and TRBJ2-1, the full variable domain is EPEVTQTPSHQVTQMGQEVILRCVPISNHLYFYWYRQILGQKVEFLVSFYNNEISEKSEIFDDQFSVERPDGSNFTLKIRSTKLEDSAMYFCASTQGTSGYNEQFFGPGTRLTVL.

The chain joins TRBV28 to TRBJ2-1; no clear D. V dropped 3 bases and J dropped 7 bases, with 22 bases sitting between them. Germline CDR1 reads MDHEN; CDR2 reads SYDVKM. This CDR3 is 17 amino acids long. CDR3 nucleotides: TGTGCCAGCAGTTTCAGTCTCGTGGGTTCCCAGCAGAATGAGCAGTTCTTC. This gives the protein CASSFSLVGSQQNEQFF.

The J gene is TRBJ1-4, the V gene TRBV7-9; 8 bases fit TRBD1. The CDR3 runs to 12 residues. Trimming removed 3 bases from V and 14 bases from J; junction bases left unmatched: 5. Germline V gene sequence: CDR1 SEHNR, CDR2 FQNEAQ (reference sequence). Here the CDR3 reads CASSFTGQVLFF. As DNA, the CDR3 is TGTGCCAGCAGCTTCACGGGACAGGTGCTGTTTTTT.

The sample holds a few counts of this clonotype. The junction departs from germline at one end; a sequencing error may be responsible. J is TRBJ1-3 and V is TRBV3-1; no firm D call. The germline gives CDR1 LGHDT, CDR2 YNNKEL (reference sequence). The CDR3 has 16 residues. CDR3 coding DNA: TGTGCCAGCGGCCATTTGATTTGGAGCTCTGGAAACACCATATATTTT. Protein: CASGHLIWSSGNTIYF.

This clonotype occurred a few times. V is TRBV15 and J is TRBJ2-5; D ambiguous. The DNA matches TRBJ2-7 better at its end, which makes the J call doubtful. The length of the CDR3 is 14 residues. Germline V gene lookup returns CDR1 LNHNV and CDR2 YYDKDF (reference sequence). The CDR3 nucleotides read TGTGCCACCAGCAGAGAAGGTGTAGGTTACGAGCAGTACTTC. This codes for CATSREGVGYEQYF.

The chain carries TRBV21-1 and TRBJ2-1; the DNA was not used to check the table's D call, TRBD2. TRBV21-1 constitutes a pseudogene. The CDR3 has 14 amino acids. The CDR3 here is CASSKGTSGNEQFF. The CDR3 bases are TGTGCCAGCAGCAAGGGGACTAGCGGGAATGAGCAGTTCTTC.